These T cell receptor beta chains were read from a single sample in a study of T cell responses to AZD1222 COVID-19 vaccine. TCRdb's copy holds only in-frame clones and misses some; the assay was immunoSEQ multiplex PCR. This sample has about 140,000 clones; 70% to 90% occur once, and the top ten carry 5.5%. The input for sequencing was peripheral blood, taken on day 0 of AZD1222 vaccination. These receptors all stem from an adult in good health. The CDR3 runs from the conserved cysteine through the conserved F or W. A D gene is named only where the DNA matches it firmly. The size field is filled for only some rows; it gives once, few, many or a size class.

abundance | d_gene | j_gene | v_gene | CDR3aa | CDR3nt
NA | NA | TRBJ1-2 | TRBV10-3 | CAIRSAGAEGYTF | TGTGCCATCAGGAGCGCGGGGGCTGAAGGCTACACCTTC
NA | TRBD1 | TRBJ2-5 | TRBV24-1 | CATSDPWSGGVSETQYF | TGTGCCACCAGTGACCCGTGGTCAGGGGGCGTTTCGGAGACCCAGTACTTC
NA | NA | TRBJ2-1 | TRBV7-2 | CASSLGDSGAYNEQFF | TGTGCCAGCAGCTTGGGGGATAGCGGAGCCTACAATGAGCAGTTCTTC
NA | NA | TRBJ1-1 | TRBV7-2 | CASSESQGITEAFF | TGTGCCAGCAGCGAATCACAGGGAATCACTGAAGCTTTCTTT
once | NA | TRBJ2-7 | TRBV6-2/TRBV6-3 | CASSSWSSYEQYF | TGTGCCAGCAGTTCTTGGTCCTCCTACGAGCAGTACTTC
NA | NA | TRBJ1-5 | TRBV2 | CASSEWRNQPQHF | TGTGCCAGCAGTGAATGGCGCAATCAGCCCCAGCATTTT
NA | TRBD2 | TRBJ2-5 | TRBV30 | CAWRVGGLIGTQYF | TGTGCCTGGAGGGTCGGGGGGTTGATCGGGACCCAGTACTTC
NA | TRBD2 | TRBJ2-7 | TRBV7-2 | CASSLVKAGGRYEQYF | TGTGCCAGCAGCTTAGTAAAAGCGGGAGGACGCTACGAGCAGTACTTC
NA | NA | TRBJ2-5 | TRBV12-3/TRBV12-4 | CASTSQGRETQYF | TGTGCCAGCACCTCACAGGGAAGGGAGACCCAGTACTTC
NA | TRBD1 | TRBJ2-2 | TRBV5-1 | CASSWDRPTGELFF | TGCGCCAGCAGCTGGGACAGACCCACCGGGGAGCTGTTTTTT
NA | NA | TRBJ1-5 | TRBV3-1/TRBV3-2 | CASSQAQILYSNQPQHF | TGTGCCAGCAGCCAGGCACAGATTCTCTATAGCAATCAGCCCCAGCATTTT
NA | NA | TRBJ1-2 | TRBV28 | CASRQGGEGYTF | TGTGCCAGCAGGCAGGGCGGGGAAGGCTACACCTTC
NA | NA | TRBJ1-2 | TRBV20-1 | CSAVTAYGYTF | TGCAGTGCCGTTACGGCCTATGGCTACACCTTC
NA | NA | TRBJ2-1 | TRBV19 | CASTFLPPPRGGDNEQFF | TGTGCCAGTACCTTCCTCCCCCCTCCTCGCGGAGGGGACAATGAGCAGTTCTTC
NA | NA | TRBJ1-4 | TRBV5-4 | CASSPPGQGGKLFF | TGTGCCAGCAGCCCGCCCGGGCAGGGAGGAAAACTGTTTTTT
NA | NA | TRBJ2-1 | TRBV10-2 | CASSESAVSVQGNEQFF | TGCGCCAGCAGTGAATCGGCAGTAAGTGTGCAGGGCAATGAGCAGTTCTTC
NA | TRBD1 | TRBJ1-5 | TRBV9 | CASSVGTGRQPQHF | TGTGCCAGCAGCGTAGGGACAGGGCGGCAGCCCCAGCATTTT
NA | TRBD2 | TRBJ2-2 | TRBV5-1 | CASSSQGAGLASRAGELFF | TGCGCCAGCAGCTCCCAAGGTGCGGGACTAGCATCAAGGGCCGGGGAGCTGTTTTTT
NA | NA | TRBJ2-3 | TRBV18 | CASSPGSRGFTDTQYF | TGTGCCAGCTCACCGGGCAGCAGGGGTTTTACAGATACGCAGTATTTT
NA | NA | TRBJ1-4 | TRBV4-1 | CASSQEGPLNEKLFF | TGCGCCAGCAGCCAAGAGGGCCCCCTTAATGAAAAACTGTTTTTT
NA | TRBD2 | TRBJ2-5 | TRBV5-4 | CASGDLGGSGGRETQYF | TGTGCCAGCGGCGATCTCGGAGGTAGCGGGGGACGGGAGACCCAGTACTTC
NA | TRBD1 | TRBJ1-1 | TRBV4-3 | CASSQGITGVDTEAFF | TGCGCCAGCAGCCAAGGAATCACAGGGGTCGACACTGAAGCTTTCTTT
NA | TRBD2 | TRBJ2-1 | TRBV4-2 | CASSQSLGIAGNEQFF | TGTGCCAGCAGCCAATCCCTGGGGATAGCGGGGAATGAGCAGTTCTTC
few | NA | TRBJ1-1 | TRBV10-3 | CAISDDWGAEAFF | TGTGCCATCAGTGATGATTGGGGCGCTGAAGCTTTCTTT
few | NA | TRBJ2-7 | TRBV28 | CASSLRPGAYEQYF | TGTGCCAGCAGTCTCCGACCCGGGGCCTACGAGCAGTACTTC
NA | NA | TRBJ2-1 | TRBV5-1 | CASSTVAHEQFF | TGCGCCAGCAGCACCGTGGCCCATGAGCAGTTCTTC
NA | TRBD1 | TRBJ2-7 | TRBV4-1 | CASSKDRGPPYEQYF | TGCGCCAGCAGCAAGGACAGGGGGCCTCCCTACGAGCAGTACTTC
NA | NA | TRBJ2-7 | TRBV2 | CASSGDSLYEQYF | TGTGCCAGCAGTGGGGACTCCCTCTACGAGCAGTACTTC
NA | NA | TRBJ2-7 | TRBV7-6 | CASSGTGTDGTYEQYF | TGTGCCAGCAGTGGAACCGGGACGGACGGTACCTACGAGCAGTACTTC
once | NA | TRBJ1-6 | TRBV6-4 | CASSDSQIPRGRDSPLHF | TGTGCCAGCAGTGACTCCCAGATCCCCCGGGGTCGTGATTCACCCCTCCACTTT
NA | NA | TRBJ1-1 | TRBV11-3 | CASSLAGGNTEAFF | TGTGCCAGCAGCTTAGCTGGGGGGAACACTGAAGCTTTCTTT
NA | TRBD1 | TRBJ1-4 | TRBV5-5 | CASSVSGTGRSNEKLFF | TGTGCCAGCAGCGTCTCCGGGACAGGGAGAAGTAATGAAAAACTGTTTTTT
NA | TRBD1 | TRBJ1-2 | TRBV24-1 | CATSDITGTGNGYTF | TGTGCCACCAGTGATATAACCGGGACAGGGAATGGCTACACCTTC
once | NA | TRBJ2-7 | TRBV5-6 | CASTVERAPSYEQYF | TGTGCCAGCACCGTAGAGAGGGCCCCTTCATACGAGCAGTACTTC
NA | NA | TRBJ2-3 | TRBV7-2 | CASSLGRFTDTQYF | TGTGCCAGCAGCTTAGGTCGGTTCACAGATACGCAGTATTTT
NA | NA | TRBJ1-2 | TRBV7-8 | CASSPRRAGNYGYTF | TGTGCCAGCAGCCCCAGGCGGGCGGGGAACTATGGCTACACCTTC
NA | TRBD2 | TRBJ2-2 | TRBV5-1 | CASSKFLSGLEAGELFF | TGCGCCAGCAGCAAATTCCTTAGCGGGTTAGAGGCGGGGGAGCTGTTTTTT
NA | NA | TRBJ2-5 | TRBV7-3 | CASSLQTGFQETQYF | TGTGCCAGCAGCTTGCAGACAGGCTTCCAAGAGACCCAGTACTTC
NA | TRBD2 | TRBJ2-7 | TRBV9 | CASSPRLAGGPGEEQYF | TGTGCCAGCAGCCCGAGACTAGCGGGAGGGCCCGGGGAAGAGCAGTACTTC
NA | NA | TRBJ1-1 | TRBV27 | CASSRGRGLQFTEAFF | TGTGCCAGCAGTAGAGGCAGGGGACTCCAATTCACTGAAGCTTTCTTT